The 10 T cell receptor beta chains presented below share a single source sample, sequenced in a study of blood T cell repertoires in COVID-19. Profiling relied on immunoSEQ multiplex PCR, and the TCRdb table lists in-frame clones only, not all of them. The profile covers approximately 120,000 clones, with approximately 80% appearing a single time and around 4% taken by the ten largest. Sequencing used peripheral blood. Receptor source: a woman aged 45-65 years with acute or convalescent COVID-19.

The rearrangement joins TRBV6-5 to TRBJ1-6; tentatively, D is TRBD1 (5 bases). The V and J ends lost 7 bases and 1 base respectively, with 11 bases between them. CDR3 length: 15 amino acids. Per germline, CDR1 MNHEY and CDR2 SVGAGI. The DNA for the CDR3 is TGTGCCAGCAAATTAGGGGAATCCTATAATTCACCCCTCCACTTT. Protein: CASKLGESYNSPLHF.

V usage is TRBV4-1 and J usage is TRBJ1-5; 8 nucleotides match TRBD1. Germline V gene data show CDR1 as MGHRA and CDR2 as YSYEKL. There are 15 residues in the CDR3. Trimming removed 3 bases from V and 4 bases from J; junction bases left unmatched: 5. DNA of the CDR3: TGCGCCAGCAGCCAGACAGGGGTTTGGAATCAGCCCCAGCATTTT. This sequence encodes CASSQTGVWNQPQHF.

The chain couples TRBV6-5 to TRBJ1-1; D unresolved. Per the germline V gene, CDR1 is MNHEY and CDR2 is SVGAGI. The V end was cut by 1 base, the J end by 1 base, with 7 bases between. The CDR3 covers 14 residues. The CDR3 DNA reads TGTGCCAGCAGTTACTTGAGGGAGAACACTGAAGCTTTCTTT. Its translation: CASSYLRENTEAFF.

The V and J genes are TRBV5-4 and TRBJ1-2; no clear D gene. The CDR3 extends over 12 amino acids. CDR1 and CDR2 (germline): SGHNT, YYREEE (reference sequence). Trimming removed 3 bases from V and 3 bases from J, with 6 bases in between. In nucleotides, the CDR3 is TGTGCCAGCAGCTCGAGCGACTATGGCTACACCTTC. Amino acid sequence: CASSSSDYGYTF.

The V and J genes are TRBV6-1 and TRBJ1-5; the D is unclear. Germline-derived CDR1 and CDR2 are MNHNS and SASEGT. V shed 3 bases and J shed 6 bases, with 9 bases lying between them. The CDR3 runs to 13 residues. The CDR3 spells CASSEGWSQPQHF. CDR3 nucleotides: TGTGCCAGCAGTGAGGGTTGGAGTCAGCCCCAGCATTTT.

The rearrangement links TRBV19 to TRBJ1-2, with D hard to call. Trimming shortened V by 3 bases and J by 7 bases, and 9 bases separated the two germline ends. Germline V gives CDR1 LNHDA, CDR2 SQIVND (reference sequence). The CDR3 length is 12 residues. Written as DNA, the CDR3 is TGTGCCAGTAGTATGGCCCATCTTGGCTACACCTTC. It translates to CASSMAHLGYTF.

This clone has just one count. This chain connects TRBV7-6 to TRBJ1-5; the match to TRBD1 covers 7 bases. Germline V gene data show CDR1 as SGHVS and CDR2 as FNYEAQ. CDR3 size: 16 residues. Trimming at V came to 1 base and at J to 0 bases, leaving 3 bases not matched to a gene. The CDR3 DNA reads TGTGCCAGCAGCTTAGGACAGGGCAATAGCAATCAGCCCCAGCATTTT. This encodes CASSLGQGNSNQPQHF.

The V call is TRBV18, the J call TRBJ1-1; TRBD1 matches at 7 bases. V lost 4 bases to trimming and J lost 5 bases; unmatched junction nucleotides: 7. Germline V gives CDR1 KGHSH, CDR2 LQKENI. This CDR3 region has 14 residues. DNA of the CDR3: TGTGCCAGCTCACAAGCAGGGGGTGGGACTGAAGCTTTCTTT. Residues: CASSQAGGGTEAFF.

The chain joins TRBV28 to TRBJ2-4, with 9 bases that match TRBD2. This CDR3 region has 14 residues. V trimming: 4 bases; J trimming: 15 bases; junction bases outside the gene matches: 13. Per the germline V gene, CDR1 is MDHEN and CDR2 is SYDVKM. This chain's CDR3 is CASSSLAGEHSVYF. The CDR3 bases are TGTGCCAGCAGTTCCTTAGCGGGAGAACATTCAGTGTACTTC.

The V call is TRBV4-2, the J call TRBJ2-3; 8 bases map to TRBD2. V shed 3 bases, J shed 1 base, and the junction held 6 bases outside the gene matches. The CDR3 has 16 amino acids. Looked up from germline, CDR1 is LGHNA and CDR2 is YNFKEQ. The chain's CDR3 is CASSQRLARGTDTQYF. In nucleotides, the CDR3 is TGTGCCAGCAGCCAGAGACTAGCGAGGGGCACAGATACGCAGTATTTT.